The T cell receptor (beta chain) under discussion was sequenced for a study of shared clonotypes between healthy human individuals. V shed 3 bases and J 1 base; nucleotides not matched to a gene: 5. CDR1 is SEHNR, CDR2 FQNEAQ, per germline (reference sequence). The CDR3 totals 15 residues. Naive CD8 cells, CD45RO-negative and positively selected for CCR7, excluded terminally differentiated effector memory CD45RA+ cells. Sequencing was performed with immunoSEQ multiplex PCR; in TCRdb, only in-frame clones are kept and a portion is missing. The table includes about 2 million clones, about 95% detected once.

The TCR sequence derives from a man aged 18 to 35 in good health. This chain uses TRBV7-9 with TRBJ1-1; 7 bases are a match to TRBD1. The sequenced sample consisted of naive CD8+ T cells sorted from blood. The CDR3: CASSFGRTGNTEAFF. In DNA, the CDR3 is TGTGCCAGCAGCTTTGGCCGGACAGGGAACACTGAAGCTTTCTTT.